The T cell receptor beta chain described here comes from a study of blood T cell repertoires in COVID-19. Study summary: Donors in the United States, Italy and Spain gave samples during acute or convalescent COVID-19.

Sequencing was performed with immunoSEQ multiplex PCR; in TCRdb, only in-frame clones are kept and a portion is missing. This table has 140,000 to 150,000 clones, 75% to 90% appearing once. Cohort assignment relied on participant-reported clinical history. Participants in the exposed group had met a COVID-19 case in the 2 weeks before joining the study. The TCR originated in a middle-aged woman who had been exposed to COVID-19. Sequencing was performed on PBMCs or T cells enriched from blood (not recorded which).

The CDR3 region has the DNA TGTGCCAGCAGTCTAGCGGGCCACACAGATACGCAGTATTTT. Its protein is CASSLAGHTDTQYF. The chain joins TRBV6-5 to TRBJ2-3; 8 bases agree with TRBD2. V was pared by 5 bases and J by 2 bases, with 3 bases of the junction left unmatched. The CDR3 loop spans 14 amino acids. Germline V gene data show CDR1 as MNHEY and CDR2 as SVGAGI.